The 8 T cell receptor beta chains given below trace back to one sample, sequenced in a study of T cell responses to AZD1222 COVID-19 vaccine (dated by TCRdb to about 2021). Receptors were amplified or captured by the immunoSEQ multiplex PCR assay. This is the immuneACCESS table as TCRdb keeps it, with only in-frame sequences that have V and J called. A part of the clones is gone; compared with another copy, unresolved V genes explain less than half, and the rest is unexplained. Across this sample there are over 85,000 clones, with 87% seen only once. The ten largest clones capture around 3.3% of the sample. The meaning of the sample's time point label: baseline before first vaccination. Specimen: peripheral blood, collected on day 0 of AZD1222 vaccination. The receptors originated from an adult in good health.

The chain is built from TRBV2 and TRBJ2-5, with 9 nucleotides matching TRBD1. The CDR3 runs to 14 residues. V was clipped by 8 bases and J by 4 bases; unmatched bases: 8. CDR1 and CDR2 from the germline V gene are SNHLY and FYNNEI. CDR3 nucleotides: TGTGCCAGCGAGGGACAGGGTGTGGGAGAGACCCAGTACTTC. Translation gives CASEGQGVGETQYF.

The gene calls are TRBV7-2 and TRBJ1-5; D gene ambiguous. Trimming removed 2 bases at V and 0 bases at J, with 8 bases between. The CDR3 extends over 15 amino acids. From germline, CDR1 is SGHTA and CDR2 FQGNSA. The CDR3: CASSLLGYSNQPQHF. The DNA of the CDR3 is TGTGCCAGCAGCTTACTTGGCTATAGCAATCAGCCCCAGCATTTT.

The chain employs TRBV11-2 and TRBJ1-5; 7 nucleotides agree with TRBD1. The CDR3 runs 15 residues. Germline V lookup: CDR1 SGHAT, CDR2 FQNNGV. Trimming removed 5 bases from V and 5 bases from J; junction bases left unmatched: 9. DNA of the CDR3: TGTGCCAGCAGCGCCGGGACAGACTCATATCAGCCCCAGCATTTT. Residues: CASSAGTDSYQPQHF.

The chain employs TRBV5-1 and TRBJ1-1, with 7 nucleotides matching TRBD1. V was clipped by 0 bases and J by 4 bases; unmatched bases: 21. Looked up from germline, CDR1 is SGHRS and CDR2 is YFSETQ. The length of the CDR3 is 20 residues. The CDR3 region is CASSLANFPRQGRWGTEAFF. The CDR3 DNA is TGCGCCAGCAGCTTGGCCAATTTTCCGAGACAGGGTCGGTGGGGCACTGAAGCTTTCTTT. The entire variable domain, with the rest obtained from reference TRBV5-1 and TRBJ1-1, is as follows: KAGVTQTPRYLIKTRGQQVTLSCSPISGHRSVSWYQQTPGQGLQFLFEYFSETQRNKGNFPGRFSGRQFSNSRSEMNVSTLELGDSALYLCASSLANFPRQGRWGTEAFFGQGTRLTVV.

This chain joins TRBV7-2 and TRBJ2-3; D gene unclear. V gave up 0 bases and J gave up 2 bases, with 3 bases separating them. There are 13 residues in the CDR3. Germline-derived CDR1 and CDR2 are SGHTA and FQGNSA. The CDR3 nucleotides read TGTGCCAGCAGCTTAGCGGTCACAGATACGCAGTATTTT. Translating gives CASSLAVTDTQYF.

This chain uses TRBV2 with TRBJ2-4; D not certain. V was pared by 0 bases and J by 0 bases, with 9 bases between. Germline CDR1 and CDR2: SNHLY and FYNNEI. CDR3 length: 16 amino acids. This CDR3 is CASSEALTIAKNIQYF. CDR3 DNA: TGTGCCAGCAGTGAAGCGCTTACAATAGCCAAAAACATTCAGTACTTC.

DNA of the CDR3: TGTGCCAGCAGTTTATCTCCTAGCGGGGTCCAAGGTGAGCAGTTCTTC. Protein product: CASSLSPSGVQGEQFF. The chain joins TRBV28 to TRBJ2-1; 9 bases match TRBD2. CDR1 and CDR2 from the germline V gene are MDHEN and SYDVKM. The J segment lost 9 bases and the V segment lost 1 base, leaving 10 bases of the junction unmatched. The CDR3 has 16 amino acids.

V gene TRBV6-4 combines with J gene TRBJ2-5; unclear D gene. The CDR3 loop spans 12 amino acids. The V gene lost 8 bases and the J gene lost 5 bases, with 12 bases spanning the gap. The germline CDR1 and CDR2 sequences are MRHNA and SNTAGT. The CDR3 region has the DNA TGTGCCAGCGGATTCAGTTGGGAGACCCAGTACTTC. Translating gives CASGFSWETQYF.